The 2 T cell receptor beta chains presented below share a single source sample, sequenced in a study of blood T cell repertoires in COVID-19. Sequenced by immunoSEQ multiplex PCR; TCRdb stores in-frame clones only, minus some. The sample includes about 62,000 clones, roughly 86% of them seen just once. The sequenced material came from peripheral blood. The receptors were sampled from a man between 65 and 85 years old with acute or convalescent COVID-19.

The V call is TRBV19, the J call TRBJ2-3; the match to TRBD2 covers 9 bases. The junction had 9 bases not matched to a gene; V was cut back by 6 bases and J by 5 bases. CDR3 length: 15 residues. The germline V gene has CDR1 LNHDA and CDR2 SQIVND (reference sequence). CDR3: CASRKLAGEKDTQYF. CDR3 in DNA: TGTGCCAGTAGAAAATTAGCGGGAGAAAAAGATACGCAGTATTTT.

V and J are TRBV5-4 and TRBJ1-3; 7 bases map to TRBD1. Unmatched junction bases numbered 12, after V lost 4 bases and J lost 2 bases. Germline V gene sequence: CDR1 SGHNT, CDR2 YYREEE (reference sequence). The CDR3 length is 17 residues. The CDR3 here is CASSPPPRQGAGNTIYF. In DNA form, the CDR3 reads TGTGCCAGCAGCCCCCCACCGAGACAGGGCGCTGGAAACACCATATATTTT. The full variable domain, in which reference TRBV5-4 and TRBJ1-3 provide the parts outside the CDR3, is ETGVTQSPTHLIKTRGQQVTLRCSSQSGHNTVSWYQQALGQGPQFIFQYYREEENGRGNFPPRFSGLQFPNYSSELNVNALELDDSALYLCASSPPPRQGAGNTIYFGEGSWLTVV.